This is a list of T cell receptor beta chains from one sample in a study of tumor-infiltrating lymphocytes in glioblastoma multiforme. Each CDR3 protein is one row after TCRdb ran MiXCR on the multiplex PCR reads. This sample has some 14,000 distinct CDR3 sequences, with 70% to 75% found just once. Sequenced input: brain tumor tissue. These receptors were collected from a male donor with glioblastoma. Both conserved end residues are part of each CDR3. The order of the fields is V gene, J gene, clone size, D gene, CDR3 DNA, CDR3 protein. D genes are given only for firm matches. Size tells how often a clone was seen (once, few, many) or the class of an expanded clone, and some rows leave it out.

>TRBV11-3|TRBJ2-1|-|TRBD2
TGTGCCAGCAGCTTTAGCGGGGAATACAATGAGCAGTTCTTC
CASSFSGEYNEQFF
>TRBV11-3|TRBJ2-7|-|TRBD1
TGTGCCAGCGGCCCGCGGGGACAGGGATACTACGAGCAGTACTTC
CASGPRGQGYYEQYF
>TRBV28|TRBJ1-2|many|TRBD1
TGTGCCAGCAGTTTAGCCTGGACAGGGGTTGGCTACACCTTC
CASSLAWTGVGYTF
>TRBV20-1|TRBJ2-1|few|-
TGCAGTGCCAAACAGGGTGTTGAGCAGTTCTTC
CSAKQGVEQFF
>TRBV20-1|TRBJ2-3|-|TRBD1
TGCATTGCCCTGCGGACAGGGACGGCCCTTAATACGCAGTATTTT
CIALRTGTALNTQYF
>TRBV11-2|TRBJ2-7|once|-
TGTGTCAGCAGCTTTTCCAGGGATAGGGTATGGGAGCAGTACTTC
CVSSFSRDRVWEQYF
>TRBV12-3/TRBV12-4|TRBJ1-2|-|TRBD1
TGTGCCAGCAGTCCACCTCCGGGACAGGTAGGTGCCTATGGCTACACCTTC
CASSPPPGQVGAYGYTF
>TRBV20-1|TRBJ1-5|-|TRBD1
TGCAGTGCTAGAAGACAGGGAGATCAGCCCCAGCATTTT
CSARRQGDQPQHF
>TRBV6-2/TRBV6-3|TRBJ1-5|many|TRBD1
TGTGCCAGCAGTCCCCAGGGGGTGCGCGATCAGCCCCAGCATTTT
CASSPQGVRDQPQHF
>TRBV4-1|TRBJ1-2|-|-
TGCTCCAGCAGCCAAGATCGACACAGGGAAAACTATGGGTACACCTTC
CSSSQDRHRENYGYTF
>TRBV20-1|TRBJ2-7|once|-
TGCAGTGCTAGATCTGACTACGAGCAGTACTTC
CSARSDYEQYF
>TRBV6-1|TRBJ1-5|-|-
TGTGCCAGCAGTACAGGGAACAATCAGCCCCAGCATTTT
CASSTGNNQPQHF
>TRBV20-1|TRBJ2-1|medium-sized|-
TGCAGTGCTGTGGGTCGCTCCTACAATGAGCAGTTCTTC
CSAVGRSYNEQFF
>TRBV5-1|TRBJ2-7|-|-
TGCGCCAGCAGCTTGCATGAGACCTACGAGCAGTACTTC
CASSLHETYEQYF
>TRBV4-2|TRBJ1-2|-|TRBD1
TGTGCCATCAGCCAAGGGGGGACAGGGGACTATGGCTACACCTTC
CAISQGGTGDYGYTF
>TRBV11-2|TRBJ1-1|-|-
TGTGTCAGCAGCTTAAGTGGAGTTGATCGGGCTTTCTTT
CVSSLSGVDRAFF
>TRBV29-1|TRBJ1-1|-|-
TGCAGCGTAGAAAAAGATACAGTCTCGTGGGCTTTCTTT
CSVEKDTVSWAFF
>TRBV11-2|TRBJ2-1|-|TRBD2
TGTGCCAGCAGCCCCCTTGCGGGAGATGCAGGGCAGTTCTTC
CASSPLAGDAGQFF
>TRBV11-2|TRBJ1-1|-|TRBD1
TGTGCCAGCAGTTTTCACAGGGGGAACACTGAAGCTTTCTTT
CASSFHRGNTEAFF
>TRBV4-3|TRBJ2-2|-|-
TGCGCCAGCAGCGAGGACAGTAACACCGGGGAGCTGTTTTTT
CASSEDSNTGELFF
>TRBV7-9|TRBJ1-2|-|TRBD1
TGTGCCAGCAGCGTGGGACAGAATAACTATGGCTACACCTTC
CASSVGQNNYGYTF
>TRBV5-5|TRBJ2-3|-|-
TGTGCCAGCCGCTTGGCGGTTAGCATAGATACGCAGTATTTT
CASRLAVSIDTQYF